These T cell receptor beta chains were read from a single sample in a study of T cell responses to AZD1222 COVID-19 vaccine. Here immunoSEQ multiplex PCR was the method, and the copy in TCRdb shows in-frame clones only, minus some. The sample has approximately 88,000 clones, about 88% seen once; the top ten hold 4.5% to 5%. The specimen was peripheral blood, collected 28 days after the second AZD1222 dose. Every receptor here comes from an adult who received the AZD1222 COVID-19 vaccine. The CDR3 runs from the conserved cysteine through the conserved F or W. The D gene is left open where the match is weak. Size is omitted from some rows. Given values are once, few, many or a class for expanded clones.

v_gene	abundance	d_gene	j_gene	CDR3nt	CDR3aa
TRBV4-2	once	.	TRBJ1-2	TGTGCCAGCAGCCAAGATGGGCGTGCGTCAGCAGGCTACACCTTC	CASSQDGRASAGYTF
TRBV11-3	.	TRBD2	TRBJ2-3	TGTGCCAGCAGCTCCGGACTAGCGGGGGCCCGGGGAGATACGCAGTATTTT	CASSSGLAGARGDTQYF
TRBV5-1	.	.	TRBJ1-1	TGCGCCAGCAGCGAATCCGGGGGCCTCACTGAAGCTTTCTTT	CASSESGGLTEAFF
TRBV6-5	.	.	TRBJ1-1	TGTGCCAGTGGAGAGGTTTACACTGAAGCTTTCTTT	CASGEVYTEAFF
TRBV7-2	.	.	TRBJ2-2	TGTGCCAGCAGCTTTGAACAGTTATTAGGCGGGGAGCTGTTTTTT	CASSFEQLLGGELFF
TRBV19	.	TRBD1	TRBJ1-5	TGTGCCAGTAGTAGGGGACAGTTTCAGCCCCAGCATTTT	CASSRGQFQPQHF
TRBV4-1	.	.	TRBJ1-3	TGCGCCAGCAGCCAAGACCCGGTTGGAAACACCATATATTTT	CASSQDPVGNTIYF
TRBV4-1	.	.	TRBJ2-5	TGCGCCAGCAGCCATCCCGGGACAAGTCAAGAGACCCAGTACTTC	CASSHPGTSQETQYF
TRBV7-3	.	TRBD1	TRBJ1-1	TGTGCCACGGGACAGCACATGAACACTGAAGCTTTCTTT	CATGQHMNTEAFF
TRBV2	few	TRBD2	TRBJ2-1	TGTGCCAGCAGGCGGGGGGGCGGTCACAATGAGCAGTTCTTC	CASRRGGGHNEQFF
TRBV27	.	TRBD1	TRBJ2-1	TGTGCCAGCAGTAAGACAGGGGGGGAAAGCTATGAGCAGTTCTTC	CASSKTGGESYEQFF
TRBV29-1	.	TRBD1	TRBJ1-3	TGCAGCGTACTACGGACAGGCTCTGGAAACACCATATATTTT	CSVLRTGSGNTIYF
TRBV5-1	once	.	TRBJ1-1	TGCGCCAGCAGCTTGGCAACGAACACTGAAGCTTTCTTT	CASSLATNTEAFF
TRBV15	.	.	TRBJ2-1	TGTGCCACCAGCAGAGGGGACTGGGGGAATGAGCAGTTCTTC	CATSRGDWGNEQFF
TRBV4-2	.	TRBD2	TRBJ2-1	TGTGCCAGCAGCCGCTTAGCGGGGGGACACAATGAGCAGTTCTTC	CASSRLAGGHNEQFF
TRBV5-1	.	TRBD2	TRBJ2-7	TGCGCCAGCAGCCCTGACGGGGACTACCTATACGAGCAGTACTTC	CASSPDGDYLYEQYF
TRBV7-9	.	.	TRBJ2-7	TGTGCCAGCAGCTTAATCCCCACGGGGACCTACGAGCAGTACTTC	CASSLIPTGTYEQYF
TRBV27	.	TRBD1	TRBJ2-7	TGTGCCAGCAGCATCTCGGGGACAGGGTCCGAGCAGTACTTC	CASSISGTGSEQYF
TRBV2	.	TRBD1	TRBJ2-5	TGTGCCAGTACAGGACAGGGGGTGAGCGAGACCCAGTACTTC	CASTGQGVSETQYF
TRBV4-1	few	TRBD1	TRBJ1-5	TGCGCCAGCAGCCAAGAGATGACAGGGCTGGCGGAGCCCCAGCATTTT	CASSQEMTGLAEPQHF
TRBV2	.	.	TRBJ1-4	TGTGCCAGCAGTGAAGCGGTCGGAGGGCTGGAAAAACTGTTTTTT	CASSEAVGGLEKLFF
TRBV12-3/TRBV12-4	.	.	TRBJ1-1	TGTGCCAGCAGTATCAGTGCCTACACTGAAGCTTTCTTT	CASSISAYTEAFF
TRBV6-5	.	.	TRBJ1-4	TGTGCCAGCAGCCTCCGGGCGACGAATGAAAAACTGTTTTTT	CASSLRATNEKLFF
TRBV3-1/TRBV3-2	.	.	TRBJ1-3	TGTGCCAGCAGCCAAGATACCGTCTCTGGAAACACCATATATTTT	CASSQDTVSGNTIYF
TRBV7-3	once	.	TRBJ1-1	TGTGCCAGCAGCCCGGCCCCTGGACTGAACACTGAAGCTTTCTTT	CASSPAPGLNTEAFF